Shown below are 14 T cell receptor beta chains from a single sample sequenced in a study of post-analysis software for immune sequencing data. The TCR beta cDNA libraries carried unique molecular identifiers. Using its own MiXCR run on the PCR reads, TCRdb lists one record per CDR3 protein. The data contain about 820,000 distinct CDR3 sequences, approximately 53% of them singletons. No antigen has been identified for these receptors. Findings and limits, study-wide: The study found TRBV5-6, TRBV5-1 and TRBV20-1 among four to six TRBV segments more frequent in patients than controls.

Sequenced material: blood. The origin of the receptors is a girl aged 5-17 years with multiple sclerosis.

This clonotype has just a few counts. CDR3 protein: CSVGAAGGLYEQYF. The CDR3 DNA reads TGCAGCGTTGGGGCTGCGGGAGGCCTCTACGAGCAGTACTTC. The V call is TRBV29-1, the J call TRBJ2-7; TRBD2 matches at 8 bases. The CDR3 sequence is 14 residues long. CDR1 SQVTM and CDR2 ANQGSEA come from the germline V gene. Unmatched junction bases numbered 8, after V lost 4 bases and J lost 3 bases.

The rearrangement uses TRBV5-6 and TRBJ1-2, with D maybe TRBD1 (6 bases). The V gene's germline CDR1 is SGHDT and CDR2 YYEEEE. The V gene lost 2 bases and the J gene lost 3 bases, with 17 bases spanning the gap. The CDR3 sequence is 16 residues long. CDR3 DNA sequence: TGTGCCAGCAGCTTTCAGGACAGCGCTGGGGACTATGGCTACACCTTC. Amino acid sequence: CASSFQDSAGDYGYTF.

Only a few counts were recorded for this clonotype. The chain carries TRBV20-1 and TRBJ1-4; TRBD1 agrees at 7 bases. CDR1 and CDR2 (germline): DFQATT, SNEGSKA (reference sequence). The CDR3 is made up of 15 amino acids. After removal of 1 base from V and 4 bases from J, the junction contained 6 bases not matched to a gene. CDR3 protein: CSARASTGLNEKLFF. CDR3 DNA: TGCAGTGCTAGAGCCTCGACAGGGCTTAATGAAAAACTGTTTTTT.

The J gene is TRBJ1-1, the V gene TRBV5-1, with a weak D call TRBD1 (6 bases). The V gene lost 4 bases and the J gene lost 0 bases, with 19 bases spanning the gap. Germline V gives CDR1 SGHRS, CDR2 YFSETQ. CDR3 length equals 17 residues. In DNA form, the CDR3 reads TGCGCCAGCAGCGGAACCGGGACAAGTCACATGAACACTGAAGCTTTCTTT. It is translated as CASSGTGTSHMNTEAFF.

The chain has TRBV6-2 or TRBV6-3 and TRBJ1-1; no firm D call. Germline V CDR1 and CDR2: MNHEY, SVGEGT. V lost 2 bases and J 1 base, leaving 8 bases between the germline ends. This CDR3 has 14 amino acids. In nucleotides, the CDR3 is TGTGCCAGCAGTTACAGGGTCCCGAACACTGAAGCTTTCTTT. This encodes CASSYRVPNTEAFF.

The genes are TRBV4-2 and TRBJ1-2, with 8 bases lining up with TRBD1. V shed 0 bases, J shed 8 bases, and the junction held 11 bases outside the gene matches. The CDR3 is made up of 16 amino acids. In germline, CDR1 is LGHNA, CDR2 YNFKEQ. The CDR3 sequence: CASSQDPPRQGKGYTF. The CDR3, as DNA: TGTGCCAGCAGCCAAGACCCCCCAAGACAGGGGAAGGGCTACACCTTC.

This clonotype was counted between two and nine times. This chain joins TRBV10-3 and TRBJ2-7, with 9 positions matching TRBD2. The CDR3 is 16 residues long. Germline CDR1 ENHRY, CDR2 SYGVKD. After removal of 0 bases from V and 5 bases from J, the junction contained 8 bases not matched to a gene. The CDR3 DNA follows: TGTGCCATCAGTGAGTCGATAGGTAGCGGGAGCCACGAGCAGTACTTC. As protein: CAISESIGSGSHEQYF.

V usage is TRBV7-9 and J usage is TRBJ2-7; no firm D call. The ends were cut back, 7 bases at V and 1 base at J, with 23 bases in the middle. Per germline, CDR1 SEHNR and CDR2 FQNEAQ (reference sequence). CDR3 length: 17 residues. The DNA of the CDR3 is TGTGCCAGCACCGACCCGCTCCGGCTCGTCACGTCCTACGAGCAGTACTTC. This sequence encodes CASTDPLRLVTSYEQYF.

The chain combines TRBV7-6 with TRBJ2-1; D ambiguous. CDR3 length: 15 amino acids. V was trimmed by 3 bases and J by 3 bases, leaving 12 bases between them. Germline V lookup: CDR1 SGHVS, CDR2 FNYEAQ. In nucleotides, the CDR3 is TGTGCCAGCAGCTTGGATAGGGATTACTACAATGAGCAGTTCTTC. Its protein product is CASSLDRDYYNEQFF.

In its sample, this clonotype was seen once. The chain combines TRBV9 with TRBJ2-1, with 11 bases identical to TRBD2. Per germline, CDR1 SGDLS and CDR2 YYNGEE. The CDR3 covers 18 residues. V lost 0 bases to trimming and J lost 4 bases; unmatched junction nucleotides: 9. CDR3 bases: TGTGCCAGCAGCGTAGCTACAACGACTAGCGGGATGTACAATGAGCAGTTCTTC. This encodes CASSVATTTSGMYNEQFF.

The genes are TRBV30 and TRBJ2-1; 10 bases are a match to TRBD2. Germline CDR1 and CDR2: GTSNPN and SVGIG (reference sequence). The CDR3 extends over 15 amino acids. The CDR3 region is CAGSSGRSSYNEQFF. DNA of the CDR3: TGTGCTGGATCTAGCGGGAGAAGCTCCTACAATGAGCAGTTCTTC.

The chain is built from TRBV20-1 and TRBJ1-2; D may be TRBD1 (5 bases). Germline V gives CDR1 DFQATT, CDR2 SNEGSKA (reference sequence). V gave up 3 bases and J gave up 7 bases, with 12 bases separating them. The CDR3 is 12 amino acids. CDR3 bases: TGCAGTGCTAGTTTGCAGGGCGGTGGCTACACCTTC. Protein product: CSASLQGGGYTF.

The chain couples TRBV6-5 to TRBJ2-4; D unresolved. Judging by the DNA end, TRBJ2-7 fits better; the J call may be wrong. This CDR3 has 14 residues. Germline V lookup: CDR1 MNHEY, CDR2 SVGAGI. The CDR3 bases are TGTGCCAGCAGTTCTACCCGACTTAGCTACGAGCAGTACTTC. This gives the protein CASSSTRLSYEQYF.

This clonotype was counted between two and nine times. V and J are TRBV5-1 and TRBJ2-7, with D unresolved. There are 14 residues in the CDR3. V lost 0 bases and J lost 5, with 12 bases in between. From germline, CDR1 is SGHRS and CDR2 YFSETQ. The CDR3 nucleotides are TGCGCCAGCAGCTTGGGTCAGGTTCCTCACGAGCAGTACTTC. This translates into CASSLGQVPHEQYF. The variable domain in full, completed from reference TRBV5-1 and TRBJ2-7, reads KAGVTQTPRYLIKTRGQQVTLSCSPISGHRSVSWYQQTPGQGLQFLFEYFSETQRNKGNFPGRFSGRQFSNSRSEMNVSTLELGDSALYLCASSLGQVPHEQYFGPGTRLTVT.